This T cell receptor (beta chain) was found in a study of control samples from healthy donors and cancer patients. The table came from immunoSEQ multiplex PCR; TCRdb's copy has only in-frame clones and leaves some out. The repertoire holds approximately 86,000 clones, with roughly 84% as singletons. Trimming cost V 4 bases and J 4 bases; bases outside gene matches: 4. This CDR3 spans 14 amino acids. Germline CDR1 reads SGHDT; CDR2 reads YYEEEE. The V call is TRBV5-6, the J call TRBJ2-2, with 7 bases matching TRBD2. This TCR derives from a woman between 40 and 50 years old in good health. Sequencing was carried out using blood. The CDR3 sequence: CASSRWGGTGELFF. The CDR3 DNA is TGTGCCAGCAGCCGTTGGGGGGGCACCGGGGAGCTGTTTTTT.